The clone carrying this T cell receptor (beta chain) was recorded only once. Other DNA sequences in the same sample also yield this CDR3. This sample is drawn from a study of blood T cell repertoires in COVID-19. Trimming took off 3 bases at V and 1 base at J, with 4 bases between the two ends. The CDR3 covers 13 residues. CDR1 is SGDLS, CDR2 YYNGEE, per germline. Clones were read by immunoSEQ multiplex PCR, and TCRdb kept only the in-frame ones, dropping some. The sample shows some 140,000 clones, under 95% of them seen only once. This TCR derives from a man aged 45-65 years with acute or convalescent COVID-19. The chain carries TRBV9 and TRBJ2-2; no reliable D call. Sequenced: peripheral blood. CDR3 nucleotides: TGTGCCAGCAGCGCGCGGAACACCGGGGAGCTGTTTTTT. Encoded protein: CASSARNTGELFF.